This T cell receptor beta chain was retrieved from a study of T cell responses to AZD1222 COVID-19 vaccine. General study points: Baseline antibody screening turned up just 6 or 7 seropositive AZD1222 recipients. All repertoire sampling was performed exclusively after the peak T cell response. Of spike-specific TCRs, nearly half reportedly target regions left unmutated in variants. The CD4 TCRs associated with vaccination extended across spike and predominated at 160-218 and 743-854.

Regarding this clone: Its antigen is not identified.

TCRdb's copy holds only in-frame clones and misses some; the assay was immunoSEQ multiplex PCR. Of about 200,000 clones in the sample, approximately 90% were seen once. Trimming at V came to 0 bases and at J to 3 bases, leaving 3 bases not matched to a gene. Germline lookup yields CDR1 MGHRA and CDR2 YSYEKL. The CDR3 runs 15 residues. The sequencing used peripheral blood, collected 28 days after the second AZD1222 dose. The sequence was obtained from an adult who received the AZD1222 COVID-19 vaccine. V gene TRBV4-1 combines with J gene TRBJ1-1, with TRBD1 matching over 8 bases. The CDR3 DNA reads TGCGCCAGCAGCCAAGAAGTGACAGGGGACACTGAAGCTTTCTTT. Its translation: CASSQEVTGDTEAFF.